A selection of T cell receptor beta chains follows, all from one sample in a study of cytomegalovirus exposure and HLA in healthy donors. Assay used: immunoSEQ multiplex PCR; TCRdb lists only in-frame clones, some missing. Of about 170,000 clones in the sample, 95% to 97% were seen once. What was sequenced was PBMCs. Every receptor here comes from a woman between 18 and 29 years old in good health and CMV-seronegative. CDR3s include the opening cysteine and the closing phenylalanine or tryptophan. The order of the fields is clone size, D gene, V gene, J gene, CDR3 protein, CDR3 DNA. A D gene is named only where the DNA matches it firmly. For some rows the clone size is stated as once, few or many, or as a class when expanded; others skip it.

.,.,TRBV30,TRBJ2-5,CAWSALGTQYF,TGTGCCTGGAGTGCCCTCGGGACCCAGTACTTC
.,.,TRBV4-3,TRBJ2-3,CASSQGGTITDTQYF,TGCGCCAGCAGCCAAGGAGGGACAATCACAGATACGCAGTATTTT
.,.,TRBV4-2,TRBJ2-7,CASSQTGGSSYEQYF,TGTGCCAGCAGCCAAACGGGTGGAAGCTCCTACGAGCAGTACTTC
once,.,TRBV9,TRBJ2-3,CASSVSPADTQYF,TGTGCCAGCAGCGTATCTCCGGCAGATACGCAGTATTTT
.,.,TRBV5-4,TRBJ2-6,CASSLVGGAGANVLTF,TGTGCCAGCAGCTTGGTGGGCGGGGCTGGGGCCAACGTCCTGACTTTC
.,.,TRBV27,TRBJ2-2,CASSLGRVGTGELFF,TGTGCCAGCAGTTTAGGCAGGGTCGGGACCGGGGAGCTGTTTTTT
.,.,TRBV6-5,TRBJ1-6,CASSPGRGLNSPLHF,TGTGCCAGCAGTCCAGGGAGGGGTCTAAATTCACCCCTCCACTTT
once,.,TRBV18,TRBJ1-5,CASSSRQDNQPQHF,TGTGCCAGCTCGAGCAGACAGGACAATCAGCCCCAGCATTTT
.,.,TRBV19,TRBJ1-1,CASSTSRQGFTEAFF,TGTGCCAGTAGTACCTCCCGTCAGGGATTCACTGAAGCTTTCTTT
.,.,TRBV30,TRBJ1-2,CAWMVRNYGYTF,TGTGCCTGGATGGTCAGGAACTATGGCTACACCTTC
.,.,TRBV7-8,TRBJ2-1,CASSSRGTEYQQFF,TGTGCCAGCAGCTCCCGGGGGACAGAATATCAGCAGTTCTTC
.,TRBD1,TRBV27,TRBJ2-7,CASSSPTGYEQYF,TGTGCCAGCAGCTCACCGACAGGGTACGAGCAGTACTTC
.,.,TRBV7-9,TRBJ2-3,CASSLLRDTDTQYF,TGTGCCAGCAGCTTATTGAGGGACACAGATACGCAGTATTTT
.,.,TRBV4-1,TRBJ1-2,CASSPRTVDGYTF,TGCGCCAGCAGCCCCCGGACAGTTGACGGCTACACCTTC
.,.,TRBV25-1,TRBJ1-6,CASSEYVDNSPLHF,TGTGCCAGCAGTGAATACGTTGATAATTCACCCCTCCACTTT
.,.,TRBV7-8,TRBJ1-1,CASSLVFRGMNTEAFF,TGTGCCAGCAGCTTAGTTTTCAGGGGTATGAACACTGAAGCTTTCTTT
.,TRBD1,TRBV6-5,TRBJ1-2,CASSLTGGDYGYTF,TGTGCCAGCAGTCTGACAGGGGGCGACTATGGCTACACCTTC
.,.,TRBV6-5,TRBJ2-3,CASSYLPQGTDTQYF,TGTGCCAGCAGTTACCTGCCTCAGGGTACAGATACGCAGTATTTT
.,.,TRBV7-9,TRBJ1-5,CASSLATGDQPQHF,TGTGCCAGCAGCTTAGCGACAGGAGATCAGCCCCAGCATTTT
.,TRBD1,TRBV5-5,TRBJ1-5,CASSFLRDSPFGPQHF,TGTGCCAGCAGCTTCCTCCGGGACAGTCCCTTTGGGCCCCAGCATTTT
.,.,TRBV5-1,TRBJ2-1,CASSSGIDYRATNPQFF,TGCGCCAGCAGCTCTGGGATCGACTACCGCGCGACAAACCCACAGTTCTTC
.,.,TRBV5-6,TRBJ2-7,CASSFWGHESYEQYF,TGTGCCAGCAGCTTTTGGGGACACGAATCCTACGAGCAGTACTTC
.,TRBD2,TRBV11-3,TRBJ2-7,CASSLGGAGLSYEQYF,TGTGCCAGCAGCTTAGGAGGAGCGGGGCTCTCCTACGAGCAGTACTTC
.,.,TRBV6-5,TRBJ2-5,CATFSRETQYF,TGTGCCACCTTTTCTCGAGAGACCCAGTACTTC
.,.,TRBV7-2,TRBJ2-7,CASRFGGSSYEQYF,TGTGCCAGCAGGTTCGGGGGATCTTCCTACGAGCAGTACTTC
.,TRBD1,TRBV5-1,TRBJ2-7,CASSLAGLDRTDNTAYEQYF,TGCGCCAGCAGCTTGGCCGGATTGGACAGGACTGATAATACTGCCTACGAGCAGTACTTC
.,.,TRBV29-1,TRBJ2-1,CSVRGSSYNEQFF,TGCAGCGTCCGAGGGAGCTCCTACAATGAGCAGTTCTTC
.,.,TRBV12-5,TRBJ2-1,CASGSTMGLNEQFF,TGTGCTAGTGGTAGTACCATGGGGCTAAATGAGCAGTTCTTC
.,TRBD1,TRBV2,TRBJ1-6,CANGQGTLNSPLHF,TGTGCCAACGGACAGGGGACCCTTAATTCACCCCTCCACTTT
.,TRBD2,TRBV7-2,TRBJ2-2,CASSLGGGTSSTGELFF,TGTGCCAGCAGCTTAGGGGGGGGGACTAGTAGCACCGGGGAGCTGTTTTTT
.,.,TRBV5-1,TRBJ2-1,CASIDGVLSAEQFF,TGCGCCAGCATAGACGGAGTCCTATCTGCTGAGCAGTTCTTC
.,TRBD1,TRBV18,TRBJ2-7,CASSPPQGASYEQYF,TGTGCCAGCTCACCACCACAGGGGGCCTCCTACGAGCAGTACTTC
.,.,TRBV4-2,TRBJ2-1,CASSQDLEDSSYNEQFF,TGTGCCAGCAGCCAAGATTTGGAGGACAGCTCCTACAATGAGCAGTTCTTC
.,.,TRBV15,TRBJ2-2,CATSRWSANTGELFF,TGTGCCACCAGCAGATGGTCAGCGAACACCGGGGAGCTGTTTTTT
once,TRBD2,TRBV4-1,TRBJ2-5,CASSGTGLGPETQYF,TGCGCCAGCAGCGGAACGGGACTAGGTCCAGAGACCCAGTACTTC
.,.,TRBV4-1,TRBJ1-1,CASSQEVQGIKRGAFF,TGCGCCAGCAGCCAAGAAGTGCAGGGAATAAAGCGGGGAGCTTTCTTT
.,.,TRBV7-8,TRBJ2-5,CASSPRTVINQETQYF,TGTGCCAGCAGCCCAAGGACAGTTATCAACCAAGAGACCCAGTACTTC
.,TRBD2,TRBV6-1,TRBJ2-1,CASREGIAGNLYNEQFF,TGTGCCAGCAGGGAAGGCATAGCGGGGAACCTATACAATGAGCAGTTCTTC
.,TRBD2,TRBV9,TRBJ2-3,CASSVERGAGTDTQYF,TGTGCCAGCAGCGTGGAGCGGGGGGCAGGGACAGATACGCAGTATTTT
.,.,TRBV4-2,TRBJ1-6,CASSQEPPGSYNSPLHF,TGTGCCAGCAGCCAAGAACCCCCAGGGTCCTATAATTCACCCCTCCACTTT
.,.,TRBV25-1,TRBJ1-3,CASSELGGAAGNTIYF,TGTGCCAGCAGTGAATTGGGGGGGGCCGCTGGAAACACCATATATTTT
.,.,TRBV25-1,TRBJ2-7,CASSDRTGLSYEQYF,TGTGCCAGCAGTGATCGAACAGGCCTTTCCTACGAGCAGTACTTC
.,.,TRBV7-7,TRBJ2-2,CASSFSRESGELFF,TGTGCTAGCAGCTTTAGCAGGGAATCCGGGGAGCTGTTTTTT
.,.,TRBV6-5,TRBJ2-2,CASKDTHGELFF,TGTGCCAGCAAGGACACCCACGGGGAGCTGTTTTTT
.,.,TRBV5-6,TRBJ2-3,CASSFFPGTDTQYF,TGTGCCAGCAGCTTCTTCCCGGGCACAGATACGCAGTATTTT
.,TRBD1,TRBV6-5,TRBJ2-1,CASSTGTDLYNEQFF,TGTGCCAGCAGTACGGGGACAGACCTATACAATGAGCAGTTCTTC
.,TRBD1,TRBV25-1,TRBJ2-7,CASSGPTGSPYEQYF,TGTGCCAGCAGTGGCCCGACAGGGTCCCCCTACGAGCAGTACTTC
.,.,TRBV18,TRBJ1-4,CASSPQGNEKLFF,TGTGCCAGCTCACCGCAGGGTAATGAAAAACTGTTTTTT
.,TRBD1,TRBV19,TRBJ2-1,CASSRTGNNNEQFF,TGTGCCAGTAGCCGGACAGGGAATAACAATGAGCAGTTCTTC
once,TRBD1,TRBV4-1,TRBJ1-1,CASSHRDRTEAFF,TGCGCCAGCAGCCACCGGGACAGAACTGAAGCTTTCTTT
.,TRBD2,TRBV7-2,TRBJ2-1,CASSFRARGGNEQFF,TGTGCCAGCAGCTTCAGGGCCCGGGGGGGAAATGAGCAGTTCTTC
.,TRBD2,TRBV2,TRBJ2-2,CASTKRGGKVDGELFF,TGTGCCAGCACCAAACGGGGAGGGAAGGTGGACGGGGAGCTGTTTTTT
.,TRBD2,TRBV5-1,TRBJ2-3,CASSAGGSTDTQYF,TGCGCCAGCAGCGCGGGGGGCAGCACAGATACGCAGTATTTT